The 32 T cell receptor beta chains below all came from one sample that was sequenced in a study of identical twins. A single record per CDR3 protein comes from TCRdb applying MiXCR to the 5' RACE reads. The table has 450,000 or so distinct CDR3 sequences, 20% to 30% seen once. The sample also formed part of further work on T cells expressing NK-cell markers.

Material for sequencing was CD4+ T cells sorted from blood. The receptor source for this set is a young woman in good health.

This clonotype has more than one count but fewer than ten. This chain connects TRBV12-3 or TRBV12-4 to TRBJ1-1; D ambiguous. Trimming removed 5 bases at V and 5 bases at J, with 9 bases between. The CDR3 has 12 amino acids. The CDR3 sequence: CASSVSMTEAFF. CDR3 nucleotides: TGTGCCAGCAGTGTATCTATGACTGAAGCTTTCTTT.

The chain has TRBV7-8 and TRBJ2-7, with a weak D call TRBD1 (6 bases). V was shortened by 1 base and J by 5 bases, with 18 bases between the two germline ends. Germline V lookup: CDR1 SGHVS, CDR2 FQNEAQ. The CDR3 spans 16 residues. The chain's CDR3 is CASSLGRTARGHEQYF. In DNA form, the CDR3 reads TGTGCCAGCAGCTTAGGTCGGACTGCCAGGGGCCACGAGCAGTACTTC. The whole variable domain, remainder taken from reference TRBV7-8 and TRBJ2-7, is GAGVSQSPRYKVAKRGQDVALRCDPISGHVSLFWYQQALGQGPEFLTYFQNEAQLDKSGLPSDRFFAERPEGSVSTLKIQRTQQEDSAVYLCASSLGRTARGHEQYFGPGTRLTVT.

This chain uses TRBV7-8 with TRBJ1-6, with TRBD1 identical over 7 bases. CDR3 length: 19 residues. Germline lookup yields CDR1 SGHVS and CDR2 FQNEAQ. The ends lost 5 bases at V and 7 bases at J; junction bases unmatched: 20. CDR3 sequence (DNA): TGTGCCAGCAGCCTAACAGAGACAGGGCACTTCCCGAGGAATTCACCCCTCCACTTT. Translated, it gives CASSLTETGHFPRNSPLHF.

This clonotype is a singleton in its sample. The V gene is TRBV6-2 or TRBV6-3, the J gene TRBJ2-1; 10 nucleotides agree with TRBD2. The length of the CDR3 is 12 residues. V trimming: 6 bases; J trimming: 10 bases; junction bases outside the gene matches: 3. Germline CDR1 MNHEY, CDR2 SVGEGT. CDR3 nucleotide sequence: TGTGCCAGCAGGGGGACTAGCGAGGAGCAGTTCTTC. Translated, it gives CASRGTSEEQFF.

In this sample, this clonotype turned up a few times. V and J are TRBV6-6 and TRBJ2-2; D gene uncertain. V gave up 8 bases and J gave up 5 bases, with 12 bases separating them. The germline V gene has CDR1 MNHNY and CDR2 SVGAGI (reference sequence). The CDR3 has 13 residues. In DNA form, the CDR3 reads TGTGCCAGCCATACGCGACTTACCGGGGAGCTGTTTTTT. Its translation is CASHTRLTGELFF.

This clonotype showed up just a few times. This chain connects TRBV12-3 or TRBV12-4 to TRBJ1-4; 7 bases are a match to TRBD1. V lost 0 bases, J lost 10 bases, and 8 bases stayed unmatched. The CDR3 totals 15 residues. DNA for the CDR3: TGTGCCAGCAGTTTAGCTACAGGGGCAATCGGAAAACTGTTTTTT. This sequence encodes CASSLATGAIGKLFF.

This clonotype was counted between two and nine times. The chain recombines TRBV20-1 with TRBJ2-1, with 9 bases that match TRBD2. CDR1 is DFQATT, CDR2 SNEGSKA, per germline (reference sequence). J gave up 3 bases and V 1 base, and 7 bases lay outside the gene matches. The CDR3 length is 16 residues. The CDR3 here is CSARVVAGGFYNEQFF. The CDR3 DNA follows: TGCAGTGCTAGAGTTGTCGCGGGAGGGTTCTACAATGAGCAGTTCTTC.

This rearrangement joins TRBV5-1 to TRBJ2-3; TRBD1 aligns across 7 bases. Unmatched junction bases numbered 8, after V lost 4 bases and J lost 0 bases. CDR1 is SGHRS and CDR2 is YFSETQ in the germline V gene. The CDR3 has 16 amino acids. CDR3: CASSDPLQGSTDTQYF. CDR3 nucleotide sequence: TGCGCCAGCAGCGACCCCCTACAGGGGAGCACAGATACGCAGTATTTT.

This clonotype was seen only a few times. This chain connects TRBV29-1 to TRBJ2-6, with D hard to call. Deletions cut 4 bases from V and 1 base from J, with 2 bases between. The CDR3 is 12 amino acids. The germline V gene has CDR1 SQVTM and CDR2 ANQGSEA. DNA for the CDR3: TGCAGCGTTGTGTCTGGGGCCAACGTCCTGACTTTC. This gives the protein CSVVSGANVLTF.

This clonotype has only one observation. J is TRBJ2-7 and V is TRBV29-1, with D perhaps being TRBD1 or TRBD2 (5 bases each). Trimming pared 1 base from V and 7 bases from J, leaving 17 bases between. Germline CDR1 is SQVTM and CDR2 is ANQGSEA. The CDR3 runs to 14 residues. The CDR3 sequence is CSVEGLGPPGEQYF. The CDR3 nucleotides read TGCAGCGTTGAAGGTTTGGGACCCCCAGGGGAGCAGTACTTC.

The table lists this clonotype with a few counts. V is TRBV12-3 or TRBV12-4 and J is TRBJ1-4; TRBD1 matches 9 bases. CDR3 length equals 16 residues. J was trimmed by 6 bases and V by 5 bases; bases with no gene match: 10. The CDR3 here is CASSPTPGQGHEKLFF. CDR3 nucleotides: TGTGCCAGCAGTCCAACACCGGGACAGGGTCATGAAAAACTGTTTTTT.

The rearrangement links TRBV5-1 to TRBJ2-1; D may be TRBD2 (5 bases). Trimming removed 1 base from V and 5 bases from J, with 22 bases in between. This CDR3 spans 18 amino acids. Per germline, CDR1 SGHRS and CDR2 YFSETQ. The CDR3 sequence is CASSLSGVPTRIHNEQFF. In nucleotides, the CDR3 is TGCGCCAGCAGCTTGTCAGGAGTCCCCACTAGGATCCACAATGAGCAGTTCTTC.

This clonotype was counted a few times. The chain recombines TRBV20-1 with TRBJ2-2; no reliable D call. Trimming stripped 7 bases from V and 7 bases from J, with 10 bases between. CDR3 length equals 11 residues. Germline CDR1 DFQATT, CDR2 SNEGSKA (reference sequence). The CDR3, as DNA: TGCAGTGTCCAAGGGAACGGGGAGCTGTTTTTT. It translates to CSVQGNGELFF.

The sample holds a few counts of this clonotype. This chain uses TRBV20-1 with TRBJ1-2; D possibly corresponds to TRBD1 (5 bases). Germline V gene data show CDR1 as DFQATT and CDR2 as SNEGSKA (reference sequence). Trimming pared 6 bases from V and 4 bases from J, leaving 12 bases between. The CDR3 spans 12 residues. CDR3 bases: TGCAGTGCGGCCGGGACGTTCTATGGCTACACCTTC. Translating gives CSAAGTFYGYTF.

V gene TRBV9 combines with J gene TRBJ2-3; D is possibly TRBD2 (6 bases). Germline loops: CDR1 SGDLS, CDR2 YYNGEE. Trimming left V 3 bases short and J 0 bases short, with 11 bases between. The CDR3 is 15 amino acids. The CDR3 loop reads CASSDGGYSTDTQYF. CDR3 DNA: TGTGCCAGCAGCGATGGAGGGTACAGCACAGATACGCAGTATTTT.

This clonotype has a handful of counts. This chain uses TRBV12-3 or TRBV12-4 with TRBJ2-5; no reliable D call. V lost 3 bases, J lost 6 bases, and 5 bases lay in between. The CDR3 runs to 11 residues. CDR3 residues: CASSFRQTQYF. In DNA, the CDR3 is TGTGCCAGCAGTTTCCGTCAGACCCAGTACTTC.

This chain connects TRBV5-1 to TRBJ2-1, with D possibly being TRBD2 (6 bases). This CDR3 region has 14 residues. CDR1 and CDR2 (germline): SGHRS, YFSETQ. V was pared by 6 bases and J by 9 bases, with 19 bases between. In DNA, the CDR3 is TGCGCCAGCACCCTTTCCGGGGGAGAAGGTGAGCAGTTCTTC. This codes for CASTLSGGEGEQFF.

This clonotype was counted a few times. The chain has TRBV10-3 and TRBJ2-7; 7 nucleotides align to TRBD2. J lost 5 bases, V lost 8 bases, and 3 bases had no gene match. The CDR3 spans 11 residues. The germline gives CDR1 ENHRY, CDR2 SYGVKD. The chain's CDR3 is CAIQSGDEQYF. The CDR3 DNA follows: TGTGCCATCCAAAGCGGGGACGAGCAGTACTTC.

There are a few counts of this clonotype. This chain uses TRBV6-5 with TRBJ2-1; TRBD2 matches 10 bases. The V and J ends lost 2 bases and 4 bases, in that order; junction bases with no gene match: 11. Per the germline V gene, CDR1 is MNHEY and CDR2 is SVGAGI. The CDR3 length is 18 residues. CDR3 amino acids: CASSYRRGASGGYNEQFF. CDR3 nucleotide sequence: TGTGCCAGCAGTTACAGGAGGGGGGCTAGCGGGGGTTACAATGAGCAGTTCTTC.

This clonotype was counted at least ten times. CDR3 sequence reads: CASSRLAGGPSADTQYF. DNA for the CDR3: TGTGCCAGCAGCCGACTAGCGGGGGGGCCGAGCGCAGATACGCAGTATTTT. The genes are TRBV5-5 and TRBJ2-3; 14 nucleotides agree with TRBD2. The CDR3 covers 17 residues. V was clipped by 4 bases and J by 4 bases; unmatched bases: 8. CDR1 is SGHKS, CDR2 YYEKEE, per germline (reference sequence).

V is TRBV7-2 and J is TRBJ2-5; D uncertain. The CDR3 runs 14 residues. Trimming removed 2 bases from V and 4 bases from J, with 11 bases in between. CDR1 and CDR2 (germline): SGHTA, FQGNSA. CDR3 nucleotides: TGTGCCAGCAGCTTAACGTGGGTTGGAGAGACCCAGTACTTC. It yields the protein CASSLTWVGETQYF.

This clonotype has more than one count but fewer than ten. This chain links TRBV3-1 with TRBJ2-2; TRBD1 might be the D (6 bases). Germline lookup yields CDR1 LGHDT and CDR2 YNNKEL (reference sequence). The germline V and J ends were trimmed by 5 bases and 2 bases, with 12 bases remaining between them. This CDR3 comprises 15 residues. The CDR3 coding sequence is TGTGCCAGCAGCGCAGGGGTGTACAACACCGGGGAGCTGTTTTTT. Translation gives CASSAGVYNTGELFF.

This clonotype was detected ten times or more. The J gene is TRBJ1-1, the V gene TRBV11-1; TRBD1 is a possible D gene (6 bases). The CDR3 has 16 residues. Deletions cut 3 bases from V and 0 bases from J, with 14 bases between. CDR1 is SGHAT and CDR2 is FQDESV in the germline V gene (reference sequence). This chain's CDR3 is CASSLRYGQLNTEAFF. In nucleotides, the CDR3 is TGTGCCAGCAGCTTGCGCTACGGACAGCTGAACACTGAAGCTTTCTTT.

This clonotype came up a few times. The rearrangement joins TRBV5-1 to TRBJ2-5; D may be TRBD1 (6 bases). The CDR3 spans 13 residues. Trimming left V 4 bases short and J 5 bases short, with 12 bases between. Germline V gene lookup returns CDR1 SGHRS and CDR2 YFSETQ. The CDR3 reads CASSGTGMETQYF. The CDR3 DNA sequence: TGCGCCAGCAGCGGAACAGGGATGGAGACCCAGTACTTC.

CDR3: CSARYQNTGELFF. In DNA, the CDR3 is TGCAGTGCTAGATACCAGAACACCGGGGAGCTGTTTTTT. The chain combines TRBV20-1 with TRBJ2-2; D gene unclear. Germline V gene sequence: CDR1 DFQATT, CDR2 SNEGSKA (reference sequence). The CDR3 consists of 13 residues. Trimming stripped 2 bases from V and 1 base from J, with 5 bases between.

V usage is TRBV12-3 or TRBV12-4 and J usage is TRBJ2-1; TRBD1 might be the D (5 bases). V lost 5 bases and J 7 bases, leaving 18 bases between the germline ends. CDR3 size: 15 residues. The DNA for the CDR3 is TGTGCCAGCAGTCCCAGGGCCCATCTTAATAATGAGCAGTTCTTC. It is translated as CASSPRAHLNNEQFF.

This clonotype came up a few times. The V gene is TRBV19, the J gene TRBJ1-2, with D unresolved. Between the trimmed V and J ends, which lost 3 bases and 8 bases, there was a span of 10 bases. Germline CDR1 reads LNHDA; CDR2 reads SQIVND (reference sequence). The CDR3 is made up of 12 amino acids. The CDR3: CASSMEQRGYTF. CDR3 nucleotides: TGTGCCAGTAGTATGGAACAACGGGGCTACACCTTC.

The chain carries TRBV2 and TRBJ2-7; D uncertain. Germline-derived CDR1 and CDR2 are SNHLY and FYNNEI. V dropped 8 bases and J dropped 1 base, with 12 bases sitting between them. The CDR3 totals 13 residues. CDR3 region: CASAQALSYEQYF. Here the CDR3 DNA reads TGTGCCAGCGCTCAGGCCTTGTCCTACGAGCAGTACTTC.

This clonotype was counted only a few times. This rearrangement joins TRBV12-3 or TRBV12-4 to TRBJ1-6; no reliable D call. CDR3 length: 12 residues. V shed 3 bases and J shed 10 bases, with 7 bases lying between them. The CDR3 coding sequence is TGTGCCAGCAGTTTGAGGGAGTCACCCCTCCACTTT. This translates into CASSLRESPLHF.

Comments on this clonotype: The junction and the germline gene differ at one end; a read error may be behind it. This sequence joins TRBV7-2 and TRBJ2-1, with D possibly being TRBD2 (6 bases). The CDR3 runs 12 residues. Germline CDR1 and CDR2: SGHTA and FQGNSA. In nucleotides, the CDR3 is TGTGCCAGCACCTTAGGAGGGACTGAGCAGTTCTTC. Its translation is CASTLGGTEQFF.

The sample holds one count of this clonotype. The rearrangement joins TRBV12-3 or TRBV12-4 to TRBJ2-3; D unclear. CDR3 length: 15 amino acids. Trimming removed 6 bases from V and 0 bases from J, with 13 bases in between. This chain's CDR3 is CASSFAQGSTDTQYF. CDR3 bases: TGTGCCAGCAGCTTCGCTCAAGGGAGCACAGATACGCAGTATTTT.

This clonotype was counted once. The rearrangement joins TRBV6-2 or TRBV6-3 to TRBJ2-1, with a weak D call TRBD2 (5 bases). The CDR3 sequence is 13 residues long. CDR1 MNHEY and CDR2 SVGEGT come from the germline V gene. Trimming pared 0 bases from V and 13 bases from J, leaving 13 bases between. The DNA of the CDR3 is TGTGCCAGCAGTTACTCGATAACGGGGAGACAGTTCTTC. Its translation is CASSYSITGRQFF.